The 13 T cell receptor beta chains below all came from one sample that was sequenced in a study of T cell clonality in common variable immunodeficiency. Data came from immunoSEQ multiplex PCR; TCRdb stores just in-frame clones and leaves some out. The specimen has about 35,000 clones, none found just once. Sample: peripheral blood mononuclear cells. Receptor source: a person between 18 and 69 years old in good health.

This clone was found a few times. From the germline J gene comes the end of the CDR3, since the read stops 3 residues before it. The chain recombines TRBV19 with TRBJ1-1; no firm D call. The CDR3 loop spans 11 amino acids. The germline V gene has CDR1 LNHDA and CDR2 SQIVND (reference sequence). The covered CDR3 bases are TGTGCCAGTAGTACTGGCTTCCTT. This translates into CASSTGFL. The whole CDR3 sequence reads CASSTGFLAFF.

As for this clone: The CDR3 goes on 3 residues after the read ends, and that part is filled in from the germline J gene. The gene calls are TRBV7-2 and TRBJ1-2; D is undetermined. CDR1 and CDR2 from the germline V gene are SGHTA and FQGNSA. The CDR3 contains 13 residues. The CDR3 spells CASSLYSGGDYTF. Partial CDR3 DNA: TGTGCCAGCAGCTTATACTCCGGCGGCGAC.

This clone has at least ten counts. The read terminates 3 residues before the CDR3 end, so the remaining end is supplied by the germline J gene. This rearrangement joins TRBV20-1 to TRBJ1-2, with D possibly being TRBD1 (6 bases). Germline V lookup: CDR1 DFQATT, CDR2 SNEGSKA (reference sequence). Trimming left V 5 bases short and J 2 bases short, with 21 bases between. This CDR3 spans 16 amino acids. CDR3 residues: CSAHMLGQGQNYGYTF. The sequenced part of the CDR3 DNA is TGCAGTGCTCATATGCTGGGGCAGGGGCAGAACTATGGC.

In its sample, this clone was seen many times. The read ends 3 residues early relative to the CDR3; the germline J gene fills the gap. The chain carries TRBV4-2 and TRBJ2-1, with 8 bases fitting TRBD2. Germline CDR1 LGHNA, CDR2 YNFKEQ. This CDR3 spans 16 amino acids. V was clipped by 1 base and J by 5 bases; unmatched bases: 7. CDR3 in amino acids: CASSQATSGFNNEQFF. The CDR3 DNA, read in part, is TGTGCCAGCAGCCAAGCAACTAGCGGCTTTAACAATGAG.

In its sample, this clone was seen many times. Read data end 3 residues before the CDR3 end; the end is taken from the germline J gene. The chain links TRBV5-1 to TRBJ1-1; D gene unclear. The germline CDR1 and CDR2 sequences are SGHRS and YFSETQ. Trimming left V 3 bases short and J 5 bases short, with 14 bases between. The CDR3 runs to 14 residues. CDR3 residues: CASSSHGPGTEAFF. The DNA read from the CDR3 is TGCGCCAGCAGCTCTCACGGACCGGGGACTGAA.

This clone occurred many times. The DNA ends 3 residues before the CDR3 does, and the rest of the CDR3 is filled in from the germline J gene. The rearrangement links TRBV6-1 to TRBJ1-2; a possible D gene is TRBD1 (5 bases). The CDR3 has 13 residues. Germline V CDR1 and CDR2: MNHNS, SASEGT. Incomplete CDR3 DNA: TGTGCCAGCAGTGAAGCGCAGGGTCAGGGC. It yields the protein CASSEAQGQG. The entire CDR3 sequence reads CASSEAQGQGYTF.

Notes on this clone: With the read ending 3 residues before the CDR3 end, the germline J gene is used to fill in that end. Distinct nucleotide sequences in the sample also encode this CDR3. The genes are TRBV18 and TRBJ1-3, with D tentatively TRBD1 (5 bases). CDR1 and CDR2 (germline): KGHSH, LQKENI. V lost 5 bases to trimming and J lost 6 bases, with 11 bases between them. The CDR3 spans 13 residues. The CDR3 loop reads CASSTTEKNTIYF. CDR3 DNA (partial): TGTGCCAGCTCAACGACAGAGAAAAACACC.

This clone was detected ten times or more. The read comes to an end 3 residues before the CDR3 does, leaving the germline J gene to fill in the end. This rearrangement joins TRBV5-1 to TRBJ2-7; 8 nucleotides align to TRBD1. Germline assignment: CDR1 SGHRS and CDR2 YFSETQ. This CDR3 is built from 15 residues. J gave up 0 bases and V 5 bases, and 7 bases lay outside the gene matches. The CDR3 sequence is CASRSTGALSYEQYF. The part of the CDR3 DNA that was read is TGCGCCAGCAGGTCGACAGGGGCCCTCTCCTACGAG.

This clone was picked up a small number of times. The read terminates 3 residues ahead of where the CDR3 ends, so the germline J gene completes it. The V call is TRBV10-2, the J call TRBJ2-1, with TRBD2 matching 10 bases. This CDR3 comprises 14 residues. With 4 bases clipped from V and 7 bases from J, the junction kept 4 bases outside the gene matches. Germline CDR1 and CDR2: WSHSY and SAAADI. CDR3 loop: CASSALAGVNEQFF. CDR3 DNA, as far as it was read: TGCGCCAGCAGTGCGCTAGCGGGAGTTAATGAG.

This clone was counted ten times or more. Read coverage stops 3 residues before the CDR3 terminus; the germline J gene supplies the remainder. This sequence joins TRBV5-5 and TRBJ1-1; no firm D call. The CDR3 extends over 13 amino acids. CDR1 SGHKS and CDR2 YYEKEE come from the germline V gene (reference sequence). V dropped 2 bases and J dropped 3 bases, with 8 bases sitting between them. This CDR3 reads CASSFGSDTEAFF. The covered CDR3 bases are TGTGCCAGCAGCTTCGGGTCGGACACTGAA. Filled out from reference TRBV5-5 and TRBJ1-1, the complete variable domain reads DAGVTQSPTHLIKTRGQQVTLRCSPISGHKSVSWYQQVLGQGPQFIFQYYEKEERGRGNFPDRFSARQFPNYSSELNVNALLLGDSALYLCASSFGSDTEAFFGQGTRLTVV.

In its sample, this clone was seen many times. Read coverage stops 3 residues before the CDR3 terminus; the germline J gene supplies the remainder. The chain is built from TRBV20-1 and TRBJ2-2; D uncertain. Trimming cost V 0 bases and J 7 bases, with 9 bases left between them. Germline CDR1 DFQATT, CDR2 SNEGSKA (reference sequence). The CDR3 contains 13 residues. The covered CDR3 bases are TGCAGTGCTAGAGATTCCCTCGGCGGGGAG. This gives the protein CSARDSLGGE. The whole CDR3 protein is CSARDSLGGELFF.

This clone was observed a handful of times. The observed sequence ends 3 residues before the CDR3 terminus, with the missing tail filled in from the germline J gene. The chain employs TRBV6-1 and TRBJ1-2; the match to TRBD1 covers 8 bases. CDR1 is MNHNS, CDR2 SASEGT, per germline. The junction had 7 bases not matched to a gene; V was cut back by 3 bases and J by 7 bases. This CDR3 has 14 residues. The CDR3 sequence is CASSDFRTGLGYTF. The CDR3 DNA, read in part, is TGTGCCAGCAGTGACTTCCGGACAGGGCTTGGC.

There are many counts of this clone. The CDR3 end is not reached by the read, which stops 3 residues before it; the germline J gene fills it in. This rearrangement joins TRBV5-4 to TRBJ1-4, with TRBD1 matching over 9 bases. This CDR3 has 14 amino acids. The germline CDR1 and CDR2 sequences are SGHNT and YYREEE (reference sequence). Losses at the gene ends were 5 bases for V and 5 bases for J; bases not matched to a gene: 4. The CDR3 DNA, read in part, is TGTGCCAGCAGTCCAGGGACAGGGAATGAAAAA. It yields the protein CASSPGTGNEK. The full CDR3 sequence reads CASSPGTGNEKLFF.